This T cell receptor (beta chain) was sequenced during a study of blood T cell repertoires in COVID-19. Measured with immunoSEQ multiplex PCR; TCRdb has only the in-frame clones, and not every one. Among about 33,000 clones listed, about 78% were seen once. The CDR3 has 14 residues. In germline, CDR1 is MNHEY, CDR2 SMNVEV (reference sequence). The junction had 6 bases not matched to a gene; V was cut back by 5 bases and J by 5 bases. The receptor's source is a man older than 75 with acute or convalescent COVID-19. Source material: peripheral blood. V and J are TRBV27 and TRBJ2-1, with 7 bases lining up with TRBD1. The CDR3 sequence: CASSLRDRNNEQFF. In nucleotides, the CDR3 is TGTGCCAGCAGTCTCCGGGACAGAAACAATGAGCAGTTCTTC.